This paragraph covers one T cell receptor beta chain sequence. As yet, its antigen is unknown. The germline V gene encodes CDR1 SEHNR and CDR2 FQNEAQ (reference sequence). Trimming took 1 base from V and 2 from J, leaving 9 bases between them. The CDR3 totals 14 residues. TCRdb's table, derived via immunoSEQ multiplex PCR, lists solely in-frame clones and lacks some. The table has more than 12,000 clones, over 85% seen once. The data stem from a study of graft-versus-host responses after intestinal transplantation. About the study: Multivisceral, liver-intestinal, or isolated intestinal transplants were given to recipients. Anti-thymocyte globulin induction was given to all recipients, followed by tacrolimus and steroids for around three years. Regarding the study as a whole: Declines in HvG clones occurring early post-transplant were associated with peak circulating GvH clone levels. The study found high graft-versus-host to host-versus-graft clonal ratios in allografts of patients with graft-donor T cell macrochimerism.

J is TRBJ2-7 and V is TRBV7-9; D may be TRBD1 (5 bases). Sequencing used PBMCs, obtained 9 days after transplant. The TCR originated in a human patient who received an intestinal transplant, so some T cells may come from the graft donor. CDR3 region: CASSLGSGTYEQYF. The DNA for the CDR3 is TGTGCCAGCAGCTTAGGATCAGGGACCTACGAGCAGTACTTC.